In its sample, the clone carrying this T cell receptor (beta chain) was seen a few times. Its specificity is not known. An oligonucleotide containing a UMI was ligated to the 3' end of TCR cDNA. Input was roughly 1 to 1000 ng of DNase-treated total RNA without cell sorting. Four PCR rounds used nested alpha and beta constant region primers plus the SP2 primer. One entry per CDR3 protein, called by TCRdb with MiXCR from the 5' RACE reads. This table has 32,000 or so distinct CDR3 sequences, 16% appearing once. The record originates from a study of naive and memory T cell subsets. Findings and limits, study-wide: TCR transcript changes with activation or differentiation may affect this RNA method.

The length of the CDR3 is 11 residues. Germline lookup yields CDR1 MNHEY and CDR2 SVGAGI. The germline V and J ends were trimmed by 6 bases and 4 bases, with 6 bases remaining between them. The TCR comes from a female donor in good health. The chain joins TRBV6-5 to TRBJ1-2, with a tentative D call TRBD1 (5 bases). CDR3 nucleotides: TGTGCCAGCAGAAGGGGCTATGGCTACACCTTC. Residues: CASRRGYGYTF.